This passage covers 21 T cell receptor beta chains from one sample sequenced in a study of blood T cell repertoires in COVID-19. TCRdb's table, derived via immunoSEQ multiplex PCR, lists solely in-frame clones and lacks some. The sample shows 150,000 to 200,000 clones, 88% of them seen only once. The sample taken for sequencing was peripheral blood. Receptor source: a human donor in a cohort sampled during active COVID-19.

The rearrangement joins TRBV6-2 or TRBV6-3 to TRBJ2-6; a weak D match, TRBD1 (5 bases). Per the germline V gene, CDR1 is MNHEY and CDR2 is SVGEGT. Trimming removed 4 bases from V and 2 bases from J, with 12 bases in between. CDR3 length equals 16 residues. This CDR3 is CASSSQGRPGANVLTF. In DNA form, the CDR3 reads TGTGCCAGCAGTTCCCAGGGCCGTCCTGGGGCCAACGTCCTGACTTTC.

The chain has TRBV2 and TRBJ2-7; 8 positions match TRBD1. This CDR3 is 15 amino acids long. Germline V gene sequence: CDR1 SNHLY, CDR2 FYNNEI. Losses at the gene ends were 5 bases for V and 3 bases for J; bases not matched to a gene: 9. CDR3 amino acids: CASSQDRANVYEQYF. Here the CDR3 DNA reads TGTGCCAGCAGTCAGGACAGGGCTAATGTCTACGAGCAGTACTTC. Filled out from reference TRBV2 and TRBJ2-7, the complete variable domain reads EPEVTQTPSHQVTQMGQEVILRCVPISNHLYFYWYRQILGQKVEFLVSFYNNEISEKSEIFDDQFSVERPDGSNFTLKIRSTKLEDSAMYFCASSQDRANVYEQYFGPGTRLTVT.

The chain has TRBV3-1 (or the pseudogene TRBV3-2) and TRBJ2-2, with D possibly TRBD2 on 5 matching bases. Germline CDR1 reads LGHDT; CDR2 reads YNNKEL (reference sequence). The germline V and J ends were trimmed by 1 base and 4 bases, with 10 bases remaining between them. This CDR3 comprises 15 residues. CDR3 nucleotide sequence: TGTGCCAGCAGCCAAGGAACGGCGGGCACCGGGGAGCTGTTTTTT. Translation: CASSQGTAGTGELFF.

The rearrangement joins TRBV20-1 to TRBJ1-1; D unclear. From germline, CDR1 is DFQATT and CDR2 SNEGSKA (reference sequence). V was trimmed by 3 bases and J by 0 bases, leaving 8 bases between them. CDR3 size: 13 residues. The CDR3 spells CSASGLLNTEAFF. The CDR3 bases are TGCAGTGCTAGTGGGCTTCTGAACACTGAAGCTTTCTTT.

This sequence joins TRBV10-2 and TRBJ1-6, with D possibly TRBD1 on 5 matching bases. CDR1 WSHSY and CDR2 SAAADI come from the germline V gene. The V gene lost 6 bases and the J gene lost 9 bases, with 18 bases spanning the gap. There are 15 residues in the CDR3. The CDR3 sequence is CASSDTGTQGSPLHF. CDR3 DNA: TGCGCCAGCAGCGACACCGGGACTCAGGGTTCACCCCTCCACTTT.

This chain uses TRBV7-2 with TRBJ1-3; the D gene is possibly TRBD1 (5 bases). V was pared by 4 bases and J by 2 bases, with 12 bases between. CDR3 size: 15 residues. The germline CDR1 and CDR2 sequences are SGHTA and FQGNSA. CDR3 amino acids: CASSYQGATGNTIYF. As DNA, the CDR3 is TGTGCCAGCAGCTACCAGGGTGCCACTGGAAACACCATATATTTT.

This clone was observed a few times. This chain uses TRBV5-1 with TRBJ2-5, with a weak D call TRBD2 (5 bases). The CDR3 runs to 15 residues. Trimming took 0 bases from V and 5 from J, leaving 14 bases between them. Germline V gives CDR1 SGHRS, CDR2 YFSETQ. CDR3 bases: TGCGCCAGCAGCTTGGCCAGCTCTAGCCGGGAGACCCAGTACTTC. This gives the protein CASSLASSSRETQYF.

V usage is TRBV4-3 and J usage is TRBJ2-5; 7 bases line up with TRBD2. Germline-derived CDR1 and CDR2 are LGHNA and YSLEER. CDR3 size: 15 residues. With 4 bases clipped from V and 0 bases from J, the junction kept 5 bases outside the gene matches. CDR3 DNA sequence: TGCGCCAGCAGCCCAAGAGGGACTAACCAAGAGACCCAGTACTTC. This sequence encodes CASSPRGTNQETQYF.

This clone was counted a single time. This chain uses TRBV9 with TRBJ2-1, with D perhaps TRBD2 (5 bases). The CDR3 covers 13 residues. CDR1 and CDR2 (germline): SGDLS, YYNGEE. Trimming removed 0 bases from V and 9 bases from J, with 10 bases in between. The CDR3 loop is CASSVGVEGEQFF. DNA for the CDR3: TGTGCCAGCAGCGTAGGGGTTGAGGGTGAGCAGTTCTTC.

This clone occurred once. This chain connects TRBV29-1 to TRBJ2-7; TRBD2 is a possible D gene (7 bases). Trimming took off 6 bases at V and 6 bases at J, with 21 bases between the two ends. The CDR3 covers 14 residues. Germline CDR1 and CDR2: SQVTM and ANQGSEA. The CDR3 coding sequence is TGCAGCGTCGGGAGGCTTAGAACAGGGTCCGAGCAGTACTTC. It translates to CSVGRLRTGSEQYF.

The V call is TRBV3-1 (or the pseudogene TRBV3-2), the J call TRBJ2-7; the match to TRBD1 covers 9 bases. Germline V gene lookup returns CDR1 LGHDT and CDR2 YNNKEL (reference sequence). After removal of 3 bases from V and 3 bases from J, the junction contained 6 bases not matched to a gene. The CDR3 is 15 amino acids. The DNA of the CDR3 is TGTGCCAGCAGCCATCGGGACAGGGCAATCTACGAGCAGTACTTC. It specifies CASSHRDRAIYEQYF.

The rearrangement uses TRBV11-2 and TRBJ1-6, with unresolved D. The germline V gene has CDR1 SGHAT and CDR2 FQNNGV. The CDR3 consists of 12 residues. V was cut by 4 bases and J by 9 bases, with 7 bases left in between. The CDR3: CASSSLASPLHF. As DNA, the CDR3 is TGTGCCAGCAGCTCCCTGGCTTCACCCCTCCACTTT.

This chain joins TRBV4-1 and TRBJ2-5; D is perhaps TRBD2 (6 bases). Trimming shortened V by 2 bases and J by 9 bases, and 10 bases separated the two germline ends. CDR1 and CDR2 (germline): MGHRA, YSYEKL. The CDR3 sequence is 12 residues long. The CDR3 DNA sequence: TGCGCCAGCAGCCAAAGTGGGGGGTCCCAGTACTTC. Translated: CASSQSGGSQYF.

The chain has TRBV7-2 and TRBJ1-3, with 7 positions matching TRBD1. V was clipped by 7 bases and J by 0 bases; unmatched bases: 6. CDR1 is SGHTA and CDR2 is FQGNSA in the germline V gene. The CDR3 spans 15 residues. CDR3: CASNSAGGSGNTIYF. CDR3 DNA sequence: TGTGCCAGCAACTCGGCAGGGGGCTCTGGAAACACCATATATTTT.

The chain uses TRBV11-2 and TRBJ2-7, with TRBD2 matching 9 bases. The CDR3 covers 16 residues. CDR1 is SGHAT, CDR2 FQNNGV, per germline. With V trimmed by 0 bases and J by 4 bases, 7 bases remained unmatched. CDR3 loop: CASSLDGGTSWYEQYF. The CDR3 region has the DNA TGTGCCAGCAGCTTAGATGGAGGGACTAGCTGGTACGAGCAGTACTTC.

This chain uses TRBV11-2 with TRBJ1-6; 9 bases match TRBD1. Germline CDR1 and CDR2: SGHAT and FQNNGV. The CDR3 runs to 14 residues. V dropped 5 bases and J dropped 7; count of bases not matched to a gene: 3. The CDR3 loop is CASSTDRGNSPLHF. The CDR3 DNA follows: TGTGCCAGCAGCACGGACAGGGGCAATTCACCCCTCCACTTT.

The chain carries TRBV30 and TRBJ1-5; 7 bases are a match to TRBD1. This CDR3 is built from 15 residues. Germline CDR1 and CDR2: GTSNPN and SVGIG (reference sequence). The V and J ends lost 3 bases and 1 base, in that order; junction bases with no gene match: 6. CDR3 residues: CAWRAGGRSNQPQHF. In nucleotides, the CDR3 is TGTGCCTGGAGAGCAGGGGGACGAAGCAATCAGCCCCAGCATTTT.

This chain joins TRBV7-2 and TRBJ2-5; maybe TRBD1 (5 bases). This CDR3 comprises 15 residues. From germline, CDR1 is SGHTA and CDR2 FQGNSA. V lost 8 bases and J lost 1, with 17 bases in between. DNA of the CDR3: TGTGCCAGCGCTCCGGGTCGTAGGGGCCAAGAGACCCAGTACTTC. Its translation is CASAPGRRGQETQYF.

The V gene is TRBV27, the J gene TRBJ2-7; 10 bases align to TRBD1. The germline V gene encodes CDR1 MNHEY and CDR2 SMNVEV (reference sequence). This CDR3 has 14 residues. The ends lost 0 bases at V and 6 bases at J; junction bases unmatched: 2. The chain's CDR3 is CASSLSGTGVEQYF. The CDR3 DNA sequence: TGTGCCAGCAGTTTATCAGGGACAGGGGTCGAGCAGTACTTC.

The chain combines TRBV7-9 with TRBJ2-7; D is undetermined. Germline CDR1 is SEHNR and CDR2 is FQNEAQ (reference sequence). The CDR3 length is 15 residues. Between the trimmed V and J ends, which lost 1 base and 0 bases, there was a span of 10 bases. The CDR3 here is CASSLGSSSSYEQYF. The CDR3 nucleotides read TGTGCCAGCAGCTTAGGGAGTAGCTCCTCCTACGAGCAGTACTTC.

The chain employs TRBV3-1 (or the pseudogene TRBV3-2) and TRBJ2-7; 10 bases fit TRBD2. The CDR3 has 15 residues. CDR1 LGHDT and CDR2 YNNKEL come from the germline V gene (reference sequence). V lost 6 bases to trimming and J lost 2 bases; unmatched junction nucleotides: 7. Written as DNA, the CDR3 is TGTGCCAGCAGGTCGACCAGCGGGAGGGCCTACGAGCAGTACTTC. It is translated as CASRSTSGRAYEQYF.